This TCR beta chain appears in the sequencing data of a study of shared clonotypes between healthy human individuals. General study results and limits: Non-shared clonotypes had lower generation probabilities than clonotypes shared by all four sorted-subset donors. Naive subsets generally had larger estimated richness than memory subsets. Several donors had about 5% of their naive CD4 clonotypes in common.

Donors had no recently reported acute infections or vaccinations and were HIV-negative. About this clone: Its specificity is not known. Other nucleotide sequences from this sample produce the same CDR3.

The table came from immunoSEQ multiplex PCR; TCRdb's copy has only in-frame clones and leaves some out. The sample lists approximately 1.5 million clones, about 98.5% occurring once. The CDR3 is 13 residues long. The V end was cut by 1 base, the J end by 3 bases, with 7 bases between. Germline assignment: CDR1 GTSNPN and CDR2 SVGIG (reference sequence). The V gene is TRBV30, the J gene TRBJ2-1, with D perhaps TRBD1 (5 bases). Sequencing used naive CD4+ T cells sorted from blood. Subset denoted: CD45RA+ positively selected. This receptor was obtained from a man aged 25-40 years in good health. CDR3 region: CAWSADSYNEQFF. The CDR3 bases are TGTGCCTGGAGTGCAGACAGCTACAATGAGCAGTTCTTC.